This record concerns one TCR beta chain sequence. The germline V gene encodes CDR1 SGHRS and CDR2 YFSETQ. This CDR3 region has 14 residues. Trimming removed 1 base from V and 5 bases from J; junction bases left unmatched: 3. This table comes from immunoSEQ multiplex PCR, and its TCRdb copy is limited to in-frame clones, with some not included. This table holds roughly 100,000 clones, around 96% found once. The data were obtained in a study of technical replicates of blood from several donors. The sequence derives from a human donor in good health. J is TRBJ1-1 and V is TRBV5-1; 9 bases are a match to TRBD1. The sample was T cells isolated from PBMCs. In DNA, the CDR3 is TGCGCCAGCAGCTTGCCGACAGGGGGGACTGAAGCTTTCTTT. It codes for CASSLPTGGTEAFF.